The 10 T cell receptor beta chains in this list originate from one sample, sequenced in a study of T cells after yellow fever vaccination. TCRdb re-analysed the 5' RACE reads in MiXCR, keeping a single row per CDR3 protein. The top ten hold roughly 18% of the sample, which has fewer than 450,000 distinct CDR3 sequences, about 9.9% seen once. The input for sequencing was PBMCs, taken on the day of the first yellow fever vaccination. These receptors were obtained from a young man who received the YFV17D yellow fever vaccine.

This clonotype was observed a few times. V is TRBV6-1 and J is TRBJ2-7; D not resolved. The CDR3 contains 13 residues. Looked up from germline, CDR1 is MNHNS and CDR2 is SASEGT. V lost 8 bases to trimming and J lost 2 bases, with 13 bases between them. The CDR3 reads CASALGLTYEQYF. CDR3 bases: TGTGCCAGCGCCCTAGGATTGACCTACGAGCAGTACTTC.

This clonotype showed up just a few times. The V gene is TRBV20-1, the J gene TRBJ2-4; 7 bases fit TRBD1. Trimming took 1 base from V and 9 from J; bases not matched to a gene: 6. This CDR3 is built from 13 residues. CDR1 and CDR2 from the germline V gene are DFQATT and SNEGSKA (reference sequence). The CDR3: CSARVGTEVIQYF. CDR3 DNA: TGCAGTGCTAGAGTTGGGACAGAGGTCATTCAGTACTTC.

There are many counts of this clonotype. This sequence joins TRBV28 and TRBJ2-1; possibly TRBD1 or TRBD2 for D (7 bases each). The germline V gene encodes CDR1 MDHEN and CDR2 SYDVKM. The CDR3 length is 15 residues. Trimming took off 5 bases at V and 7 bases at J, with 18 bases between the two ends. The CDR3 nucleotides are TGTGCCAGCAGTCTGGGAGGGGGCCGTTCGAATGAGCAGTTCTTC. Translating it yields CASSLGGGRSNEQFF.

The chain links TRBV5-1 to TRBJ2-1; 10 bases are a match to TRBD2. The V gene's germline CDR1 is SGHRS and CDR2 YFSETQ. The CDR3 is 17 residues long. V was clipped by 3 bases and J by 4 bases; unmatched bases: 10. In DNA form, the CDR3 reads TGCGCCAGCAGCTCCGTCCCTACTAGCGGGGCTTACAATGAGCAGTTCTTC. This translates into CASSSVPTSGAYNEQFF. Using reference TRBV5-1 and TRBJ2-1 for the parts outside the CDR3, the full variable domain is KAGVTQTPRYLIKTRGQQVTLSCSPISGHRSVSWYQQTPGQGLQFLFEYFSETQRNKGNFPGRFSGRQFSNSRSEMNVSTLELGDSALYLCASSSVPTSGAYNEQFFGPGTRLTVL.

CDR3: CASRQAASGGVRQFF. The CDR3 region has the DNA TGTGCCAGCAGACAAGCGGCTAGCGGGGGAGTCAGGCAGTTCTTC. The rearrangement links TRBV7-2 to TRBJ2-1; 10 bases align to TRBD2. This CDR3 contains 15 residues. The junction had 14 bases not matched to a gene; V was cut back by 6 bases and J by 12 bases. CDR1 and CDR2 (germline): SGHTA, FQGNSA.

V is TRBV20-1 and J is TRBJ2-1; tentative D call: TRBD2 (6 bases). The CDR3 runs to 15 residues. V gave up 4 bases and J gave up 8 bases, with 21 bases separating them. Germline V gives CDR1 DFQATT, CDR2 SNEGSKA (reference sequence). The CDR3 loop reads CSAISEVGRGDEQFF. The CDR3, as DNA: TGCAGTGCTATATCCGAAGTGGGGCGGGGAGATGAGCAGTTCTTC.

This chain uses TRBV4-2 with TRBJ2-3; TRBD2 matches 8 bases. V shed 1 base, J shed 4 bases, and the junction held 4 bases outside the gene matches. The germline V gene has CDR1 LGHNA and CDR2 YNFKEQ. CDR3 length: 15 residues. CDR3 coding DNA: TGTGCCAGCAGCCAAGGTAGCGGGGACGCAGATACGCAGTATTTT. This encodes CASSQGSGDADTQYF.

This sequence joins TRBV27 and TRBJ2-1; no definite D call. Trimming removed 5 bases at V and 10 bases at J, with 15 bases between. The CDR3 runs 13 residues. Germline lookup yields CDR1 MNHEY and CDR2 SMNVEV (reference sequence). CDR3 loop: CASSKKGSREQFF. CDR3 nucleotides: TGTGCCAGCAGTAAAAAGGGAAGCCGGGAGCAGTTCTTC.

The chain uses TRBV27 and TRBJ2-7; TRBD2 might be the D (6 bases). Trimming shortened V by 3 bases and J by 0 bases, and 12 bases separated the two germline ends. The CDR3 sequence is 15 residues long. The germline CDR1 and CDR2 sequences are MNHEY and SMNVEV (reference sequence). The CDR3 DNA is TGTGCCAGCAGTTTGGCGGTCGGGAGCTCCTACGAGCAGTACTTC. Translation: CASSLAVGSSYEQYF.

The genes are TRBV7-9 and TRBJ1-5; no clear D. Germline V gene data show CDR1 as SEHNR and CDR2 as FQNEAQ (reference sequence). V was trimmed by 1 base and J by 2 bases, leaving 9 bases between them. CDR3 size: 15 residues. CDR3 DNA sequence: TGTGCCAGCAGCTTAGGAGCGCCCGGCAATCAGCCCCAGCATTTT. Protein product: CASSLGAPGNQPQHF.